This section outlines one TCR beta chain sequence together with its context. Its antigen is as yet unknown. MiXCR, applied by TCRdb to the reads, yields one record per CDR3 protein. The sample lists approximately 910,000 distinct CDR3 sequences, around 30% seen once, with over 12% in the top ten. The data originate from a study of T cell repertoires in cytomegalovirus infection. Background on the study: HLA-C-restricted CMV epitopes, recently identified, and well-studied HLA-B-restricted ones were used by the study. CMV infection plus the matching HLA type was flagged by public TCR beta signatures.

This CDR3 comprises 17 residues. Trimming at V came to 5 bases and at J to 4 bases, leaving 13 bases not matched to a gene. Germline CDR1 is MNHEY and CDR2 is SVGEGT. General study points: Summed frequency of public TCR beta families distinguished CMV carriers with the relevant HLA. Dominating the ex vivo response were HLA-C-restricted CMV-specific TCR beta clonotypes.

Sequences were derived from cultured CD8+ T cells from PBMCs, sampled from culture after CMV antigen stimulation. This TCR was recovered from a human donor in good health (CMV status not recorded). Some clones in this sample may be carry-over from other donors' samples. The chain uses TRBV6-2 or TRBV6-3 and TRBJ1-5; 8 bases are shared with TRBD1. CDR3 amino acids: CASSTTLNRDRNQPQHF. The CDR3 nucleotides read TGTGCCAGCAGTACCACACTGAACCGGGACAGGAATCAGCCCCAGCATTTT.